This T cell receptor beta chain was recovered during a study of CD8 T cells in Susac syndrome. CD8+ and CD4+ T cells from blood underwent TCR beta sequencing, which was carried out in a high-throughput format. As controls, healthy donors matched for age and sex were used. TEMRA cells were enriched by FACS, and CD4+ and CD8+ T cells were negatively isolated. The RNA, roughly 0.45 to 1 ug, was put through reverse transcription using random hexamers. It was immunoSEQ multiplex PCR that amplified TCR beta CDR3 across 54 Vbeta and 13 Jbeta. TCRdb passed the immunoSEQ multiplex PCR reads through MiXCR, listing each CDR3 protein once. In the table there are fewer than 35,000 distinct CDR3 sequences, 94% of which are singletons. Sequenced material: CD8+ T cells from PBMCs. This TCR was recovered from a human donor in good health.

The CDR3 is CASSPTGTGGTEAFF. DNA for the CDR3: TGTGCCAGCTCACCCACCGGGACAGGGGGCACTGAAGCTTTCTTT. This chain joins TRBV18 and TRBJ1-1; 11 nucleotides line up with TRBD1. Germline-derived CDR1 and CDR2 are KGHSH and LQKENI. This CDR3 is built from 15 residues. Trimming took 3 bases from V and 4 from J; bases not matched to a gene: 4. Variable domain in full (rest from reference TRBV18 and TRBJ1-1): NAGVMQNPRHLVRRRGQEARLRCSPMKGHSHVYWYRQLPEEGLKFMVYLQKENIIDESGMPKERFSAEFPKEGPSILRIQQVVRGDSAAYFCASSPTGTGGTEAFFGQGTRLTVV.